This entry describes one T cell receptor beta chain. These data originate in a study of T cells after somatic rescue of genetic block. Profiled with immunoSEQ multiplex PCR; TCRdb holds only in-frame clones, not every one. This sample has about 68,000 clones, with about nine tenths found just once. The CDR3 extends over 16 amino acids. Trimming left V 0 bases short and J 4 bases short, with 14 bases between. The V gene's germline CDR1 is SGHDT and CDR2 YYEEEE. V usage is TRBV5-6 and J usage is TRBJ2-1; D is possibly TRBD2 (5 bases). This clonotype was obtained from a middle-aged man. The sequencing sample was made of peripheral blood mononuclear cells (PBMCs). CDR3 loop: CASSLGGLGLYNEQFF. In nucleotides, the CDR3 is TGTGCCAGCAGCTTGGGAGGGCTCGGATTGTACAATGAGCAGTTCTTC.